This TCR beta chain was captured in a study of human T cells and chemical hapten exposure. Study overall: Throughout the approximately 24-week study, diphenylcyclopropenone was applied weekly to the patients' scalps. Variability of per-sample TCR yields stemmed mainly from small differences in pooled library volume.

General study findings and limits: Counts of TCRs expanded at PT1 correlated positively with patch test score.

Trimming removed 6 bases from V and 7 bases from J, with 16 bases in between. This CDR3 comprises 13 residues. Looked up from germline, CDR1 is LGHDT and CDR2 is YNNKEL (reference sequence). Time point described: patch test 1, 2 weeks after DPC sensitization. The treatment: therapeutic diphenylcyclopropenone sensitization with weekly scalp DPC. A single record per CDR3 protein comes from TCRdb applying MiXCR to the RACE reads. Found here are tens of thousands of distinct CDR3 sequences, about a tenth of them singletons; the top ten hold about 1.3%. As concerns this clonotype: No antigen is known for it.

Sequenced material: whole blood, taken in connection with sensitization to the hapten diphenylcyclopropenone (DPC). This chain joins TRBV3-1 and TRBJ2-7; D is perhaps TRBD1 (6 bases). The source of this sequence is a woman aged 50 to 60 with alopecia areata. Some clones in this sample may be carry-over from other donors' samples. The CDR3 loop reads CASRRTAAREQYF. Here the CDR3 DNA reads TGTGCCAGCAGAAGGACAGCCGCCAGAGAGCAGTACTTC.